Below, 19 T cell receptor beta chains from the same sample are listed, as sequenced in a study of blood T cell repertoires in COVID-19. Only in-frame clones appear in the TCRdb table, and some are missing; sequencing was by immunoSEQ multiplex PCR. This sample has over 45,000 clones; almost 85% occur once, and the top ten carry around 8.7%. The sequenced sample was peripheral blood. Receptors were obtained from a woman older than 75 with acute or convalescent COVID-19.

The V gene is TRBV19, the J gene TRBJ1-1; no definite D call. The V end lost 5 bases, the J end lost 1 base, and 20 bases lay between the germline ends. The CDR3 has 17 residues. The germline gives CDR1 LNHDA, CDR2 SQIVND (reference sequence). CDR3 in amino acids: CASSFNTLQSSNTEAFF. CDR3 coding DNA: TGTGCCAGTAGTTTCAACACCTTACAGTCCTCGAACACTGAAGCTTTCTTT.

The rearrangement joins TRBV11-2 to TRBJ2-1, with TRBD2 identical over 13 bases. The junction had 7 bases not matched to a gene; V was cut back by 5 bases and J by 0 bases. The CDR3 is 18 residues long. Germline V gene sequence: CDR1 SGHAT, CDR2 FQNNGV. In nucleotides, the CDR3 is TGTGCCAGCAGCACTCGCCGGACTAGCGGGAGCTCCTACAATGAGCAGTTCTTC. The encoded protein is CASSTRRTSGSSYNEQFF.

The chain joins TRBV2 to TRBJ1-5, with a possible D match to TRBD1 (6 bases). The CDR3 is 15 amino acids. Per the germline V gene, CDR1 is SNHLY and CDR2 is FYNNEI. Trimming pared 4 bases from V and 3 bases from J, leaving 13 bases between. The CDR3 bases are TGTGCCAGCAGTGGGGGGACAAATAACAATCAGCCCCAGCATTTT. Translating gives CASSGGTNNNQPQHF. The full variable domain, rest sourced from reference TRBV2 and TRBJ1-5, is EPEVTQTPSHQVTQMGQEVILRCVPISNHLYFYWYRQILGQKVEFLVSFYNNEISEKSEIFDDQFSVERPDGSNFTLKIRSTKLEDSAMYFCASSGGTNNNQPQHFGDGTRLSIL.

The chain has TRBV19 and TRBJ1-5, with D possibly matching TRBD1 (6 bases). The V gene's germline CDR1 is LNHDA and CDR2 SQIVND (reference sequence). The ends were cut back, 7 bases at V and 3 bases at J, with 13 bases in the middle. The CDR3 runs 14 residues. CDR3 bases: TGTGCCAGTATGGGGGGGGGCTCCAATCAGCCCCAGCATTTT. Its translation: CASMGGGSNQPQHF.

This rearrangement joins TRBV18 to TRBJ1-1, with TRBD1 identical over 9 bases. The junction had 4 bases not matched to a gene; V was cut back by 3 bases and J by 5 bases. CDR3 length equals 14 residues. CDR1 KGHSH and CDR2 LQKENI come from the germline V gene. As DNA, the CDR3 is TGTGCCAGCTCACCGCGGACAGGGGTGACTGAAGCTTTCTTT. Its translation: CASSPRTGVTEAFF. Variable domain in full (rest from reference TRBV18 and TRBJ1-1): NAGVMQNPRHLVRRRGQEARLRCSPMKGHSHVYWYRQLPEEGLKFMVYLQKENIIDESGMPKERFSAEFPKEGPSILRIQQVVRGDSAAYFCASSPRTGVTEAFFGQGTRLTVV.

V is TRBV11-2 and J is TRBJ2-1; a weak D match, TRBD1 (6 bases). V was shortened by 2 bases and J by 1 base, with 9 bases between the two germline ends. Germline-derived CDR1 and CDR2 are SGHAT and FQNNGV. The CDR3 consists of 15 residues. The CDR3 is CASSLTQGSYNEQFF. The CDR3 DNA follows: TGTGCCAGCAGCTTAACACAGGGTTCCTACAATGAGCAGTTCTTC.

In DNA form, the CDR3 reads TGTGCCAGCAGCCACTTAGGGGCTTCTGGCTACACCTTC. Translation gives CASSHLGASGYTF. This chain connects TRBV7-9 to TRBJ1-2; a weak D match, TRBD1 (5 bases). The germline V gene encodes CDR1 SEHNR and CDR2 FQNEAQ (reference sequence). V was trimmed by 5 bases and J by 7 bases, leaving 14 bases between them. CDR3 length equals 13 residues.

This sequence joins TRBV28 and TRBJ1-2; D gene ambiguous. Per germline, CDR1 MDHEN and CDR2 SYDVKM. V was clipped by 6 bases and J by 0 bases, with 14 bases between them. This CDR3 has 15 amino acids. The chain's CDR3 is CASRPQTSTNYGYTF. The CDR3 DNA reads TGTGCCAGCAGACCTCAGACATCTACTAACTATGGCTACACCTTC.

As DNA, the CDR3 is TGTGCCAGCAGCCGCGACAGGGGGCAGGCAAAACTGTTTTTT. This sequence encodes CASSRDRGQAKLFF. The rearrangement links TRBV27 to TRBJ1-4; 10 bases match TRBD1. The CDR3 extends over 14 amino acids. CDR1 MNHEY and CDR2 SMNVEV come from the germline V gene (reference sequence). Losses at the gene ends were 6 bases for V and 10 bases for J; bases not matched to a gene: 8.

This rearrangement joins TRBV5-4 to TRBJ2-7; 13 bases fit TRBD2. The germline CDR1 and CDR2 sequences are SGHNT and YYREEE (reference sequence). This CDR3 spans 16 amino acids. V lost 0 bases to trimming and J lost 5 bases; unmatched junction nucleotides: 5. Here the CDR3 DNA reads TGTGCCAGCAGCTTGGGTACGGGACTAGCGGGGAACGAGCAGTACTTC. Its translation: CASSLGTGLAGNEQYF.

This rearrangement joins TRBV18 to TRBJ1-5, with a tentative D call TRBD1 (5 bases). Looked up from germline, CDR1 is KGHSH and CDR2 is LQKENI. The CDR3 is made up of 14 amino acids. The V and J ends lost 2 bases and 7 bases respectively, with 12 bases between them. CDR3 DNA: TGTGCCAGCTCACCAGGGATGGGGCAGCAGCCCCAGCATTTT. Translating gives CASSPGMGQQPQHF.

This rearrangement joins TRBV28 to TRBJ2-1; TRBD2 aligns across 7 bases. The CDR3 runs 15 residues. The germline V gene encodes CDR1 MDHEN and CDR2 SYDVKM. Trimming removed 3 bases from V and 2 bases from J; junction bases left unmatched: 4. CDR3 in amino acids: CASSLARGAYNEQFF. In nucleotides, the CDR3 is TGTGCCAGCAGTTTGGCCCGGGGGGCCTACAATGAGCAGTTCTTC.

This clone was found a few times. The rearrangement uses TRBV16 and TRBJ1-2; tentatively, D is TRBD1 (5 bases). V lost 1 base to trimming and J lost 6 bases, with 12 bases between them. Germline V gives CDR1 KGHSY, CDR2 FQNENV. The CDR3 contains 14 residues. CDR3 in DNA: TGTGCCAGCAGCCAATTTATGGGACTGGATGGCTACACCTTC. It translates to CASSQFMGLDGYTF.

This clone was found once. This chain uses TRBV11-1 with TRBJ2-7, with TRBD1 matching over 8 bases. V lost 2 bases, J lost 6 bases, and 3 bases stayed unmatched. This CDR3 comprises 13 residues. Per germline, CDR1 SGHAT and CDR2 FQDESV (reference sequence). The CDR3 sequence: CASSLQGAGEQYF. Written as DNA, the CDR3 is TGTGCCAGCAGCTTACAGGGGGCAGGCGAGCAGTACTTC.

V is TRBV7-9 and J is TRBJ2-7; no definite D call. Trimming removed 3 bases at V and 0 bases at J, with 6 bases between. Germline V gene lookup returns CDR1 SEHNR and CDR2 FQNEAQ (reference sequence). This CDR3 is 13 amino acids long. The CDR3 region has the DNA TGTGCCAGCAGCTTCCTGAGCTCCTACGAGCAGTACTTC. The encoded protein is CASSFLSSYEQYF.

This clone turned up a few times. The V gene is TRBV4-1, the J gene TRBJ2-6, with 7 bases aligning to TRBD1. The CDR3 is 19 residues long. The germline CDR1 and CDR2 sequences are MGHRA and YSYEKL. With 4 bases clipped from V and 0 bases from J, the junction kept 12 bases outside the gene matches. The CDR3 bases are TGCGCCAGCAGCCTTCTGACAGGGACCTTTTCCTCTGGGGCCAACGTCCTGACTTTC. Translated: CASSLLTGTFSSGANVLTF.

This chain uses TRBV18 with TRBJ2-5, with 8 bases identical to TRBD2. Per germline, CDR1 KGHSH and CDR2 LQKENI. With 4 bases clipped from V and 5 bases from J, the junction kept 9 bases outside the gene matches. This CDR3 is 15 amino acids long. The CDR3 DNA sequence: TGTGCCAGCTCACAAGACTCCGGGACTAGGGAGACCCAGTACTTC. Protein: CASSQDSGTRETQYF.

The CDR3 region is CASSPGLIHEQYF. The CDR3 region has the DNA TGCGCCAGCAGCCCGGGACTAATTCACGAGCAGTACTTC. The chain employs TRBV5-1 and TRBJ2-7, with 7 nucleotides matching TRBD2. This CDR3 has 13 residues. The germline gives CDR1 SGHRS, CDR2 YFSETQ. J gave up 5 bases and V 4 bases, and 6 bases lay outside the gene matches.

There are a few counts of this clone. V gene TRBV27 combines with J gene TRBJ1-4, with D hard to call. CDR3 length: 14 amino acids. V was shortened by 2 bases and J by 5 bases, with 9 bases between the two germline ends. Germline CDR1 is MNHEY and CDR2 is SMNVEV (reference sequence). The CDR3 DNA is TGTGCCAGCAGTTTACCGGGTTCGAATGAAAAACTGTTTTTT. Amino acids: CASSLPGSNEKLFF.